A single sample gave rise to the 30 T cell receptor beta chains below, sequenced in a study of control samples from healthy donors and cancer patients. Produced via immunoSEQ multiplex PCR; TCRdb's table is partial and in-frame only. The data show about 80,000 clones, 85% to 90% seen once. Sequencing was performed on blood. The receptor set was obtained from a man in his fifties or sixties in good health.

The chain recombines TRBV9 with TRBJ1-3; D is uncertain. Per germline, CDR1 SGDLS and CDR2 YYNGEE. V lost 5 bases to trimming and J lost 2 bases, with 11 bases between them. The CDR3 sequence is 14 residues long. This CDR3 reads CASRAEVTGNTIYF. CDR3 DNA sequence: TGTGCCAGCAGAGCTGAAGTAACTGGAAACACCATATATTTT.

The genes are TRBV7-3 and TRBJ1-6, with D hard to call. Germline V CDR1 and CDR2: SGHTA, FQGTGA. With 5 bases removed from V and 9 bases from J, the gap between germline ends came to 11 bases. The CDR3 contains 13 residues. The CDR3 loop reads CASSLNKISPLHF. For the CDR3, the DNA is TGTGCCAGCAGCCTAAACAAGATTTCACCCCTCCACTTT.

The chain is built from TRBV4-1 and TRBJ1-2, with D perhaps TRBD1 (6 bases). CDR1 and CDR2 from the germline V gene are MGHRA and YSYEKL. The CDR3 has 14 amino acids. Trimming took 3 bases from V and 4 from J, leaving 12 bases between them. CDR3 in amino acids: CASSQRQESYGYTF. CDR3 in DNA: TGCGCCAGCAGCCAGAGACAGGAGAGCTATGGCTACACCTTC.

Regarding this clone: This specimen includes other DNA sequences encoding the same CDR3. V is TRBV11-2 and J is TRBJ1-1; D is uncertain. The germline CDR1 and CDR2 sequences are SGHAT and FQNNGV. CDR3 length: 13 amino acids. V shed 5 bases and J shed 6 bases, with 13 bases lying between them. CDR3 sequence (DNA): TGTGCCAGCAGCCTAGGCCGAACCTCTGAAGCTTTCTTT. It specifies CASSLGRTSEAFF. Using reference TRBV11-2 and TRBJ1-1 for the parts outside the CDR3, the full variable domain is EAGVAQSPRYKIIEKRQSVAFWCNPISGHATLYWYQQILGQGPKLLIQFQNNGVVDDSQLPKDRFSAERLKGVDSTLKIQPAKLEDSAVYLCASSLGRTSEAFFGQGTRLTVV.

This chain joins TRBV24-1 and TRBJ2-5, with a weak D call TRBD1 (6 bases). V lost 4 bases and J lost 4, with 15 bases in between. Germline CDR1 reads KGHDR; CDR2 reads SFDVKD. The CDR3 has 15 residues. The chain's CDR3 is CATSDPTGPAETQYF. DNA for the CDR3: TGTGCCACCAGTGACCCTACAGGGCCGGCAGAGACCCAGTACTTC.

The rearrangement links TRBV7-2 to TRBJ1-1, with D tentatively TRBD1 (5 bases). Looked up from germline, CDR1 is SGHTA and CDR2 is FQGNSA. The CDR3 consists of 13 residues. V was clipped by 4 bases and J by 11 bases, with 17 bases between them. DNA for the CDR3: TGTGCCAGCAGCTCGACAGCCTTCTCTTCGGCTTTCTTT. This sequence encodes CASSSTAFSSAFF.

Only one count was recorded for this clone. The chain links TRBV30 to TRBJ1-6, with 10 bases identical to TRBD1. The CDR3 is 15 amino acids. CDR1 is GTSNPN, CDR2 SVGIG, per germline (reference sequence). Unmatched junction bases numbered 8, after V lost 5 bases and J lost 7 bases. CDR3 residues: CAWEPGQGSNSPLHF. The CDR3 DNA follows: TGTGCCTGGGAACCGGGACAGGGGTCCAATTCACCCCTCCACTTT.

This chain links TRBV6-2 or TRBV6-3 with TRBJ1-1, with unresolved D. Trimming stripped 5 bases from V and 6 bases from J, with 10 bases between. The germline V gene has CDR1 MNHEY and CDR2 SVGEGT. The CDR3 totals 12 residues. CDR3 sequence: CASSIPSPEAFF. Here the CDR3 DNA reads TGTGCCAGCAGTATCCCATCCCCTGAAGCTTTCTTT.

V gene TRBV6-5 combines with J gene TRBJ2-5; D unresolved. There are 13 residues in the CDR3. Germline V lookup: CDR1 MNHEY, CDR2 SVGAGI. The V end lost 0 bases, the J end lost 5 bases, and 7 bases lay between the germline ends. CDR3 residues: CASSYSIGETQYF. CDR3 DNA: TGTGCCAGCAGTTACTCGATTGGGGAGACCCAGTACTTC.

This clone was observed a handful of times. The V call is TRBV19, the J call TRBJ1-2; D perhaps matches TRBD1 (6 bases). V was shortened by 5 bases and J by 3 bases, with 10 bases between the two germline ends. Germline loops: CDR1 LNHDA, CDR2 SQIVND (reference sequence). The CDR3 length is 13 residues. CDR3 in amino acids: CASSPQGDYGYTF. The CDR3 nucleotides are TGTGCCAGTAGTCCACAGGGTGACTATGGCTACACCTTC.

J is TRBJ2-3 and V is TRBV7-6; 12 bases line up with TRBD2. Germline assignment: CDR1 SGHVS and CDR2 FNYEAQ. The J segment lost 4 bases and the V segment lost 4 bases, leaving 3 bases of the junction unmatched. The CDR3 is made up of 15 amino acids. The DNA for the CDR3 is TGTGCCAGCAGCTCTAGCGGGGGGGATGCAGATACGCAGTATTTT. Amino acids: CASSSSGGDADTQYF. The variable domain in full, completed from reference TRBV7-6 and TRBJ2-3, reads GAGVSQSPRYKVTKRGQDVALRCDPISGHVSLYWYRQALGQGPEFLTYFNYEAQQDKSGLPNDRFSAERPEGSISTLTIQRTEQRDSAMYRCASSSSGGDADTQYFGPGTRLTVL.

The V and J genes are TRBV19 and TRBJ1-2; 8 bases are a match to TRBD1. The V gene's germline CDR1 is LNHDA and CDR2 SQIVND (reference sequence). V lost 2 bases to trimming and J lost 2 bases; unmatched junction nucleotides: 25. CDR3 length: 22 residues. This chain's CDR3 is CASSIKPRGASGRQGLNYGYTF. The CDR3 DNA reads TGTGCCAGTAGTATAAAGCCGAGGGGAGCCTCTGGTAGACAGGGGTTGAACTATGGCTACACCTTC. Drawing the rest from reference TRBV19 and TRBJ1-2, the complete variable domain is DGGITQSPKYLFRKEGQNVTLSCEQNLNHDAMYWYRQDPGQGLRLIYYSQIVNDFQKGDIAEGYSVSREKKESFPLTVTSAQKNPTAFYLCASSIKPRGASGRQGLNYGYTFGSGTRLTVV.

The rearrangement joins TRBV5-4 to TRBJ2-1; tentatively, D is TRBD2 (6 bases). This CDR3 is built from 14 residues. The germline V and J ends were trimmed by 0 bases and 6 bases, with 10 bases remaining between them. Per germline, CDR1 SGHNT and CDR2 YYREEE (reference sequence). CDR3 loop: CASSLDVTSNEQFF. DNA of the CDR3: TGTGCCAGCAGCTTGGATGTGACTAGCAATGAGCAGTTCTTC.

The gene calls are TRBV10-3 and TRBJ2-3; 9 positions agree with TRBD2. V lost 8 bases and J lost 1; bases outside the gene matches: 10. This CDR3 is 16 amino acids long. In germline, CDR1 is ENHRY, CDR2 SYGVKD. Written as DNA, the CDR3 is TGTGCCATCTCGACTAGCGGAGTCGGTGGCACAGATACGCAGTATTTT. As protein: CAISTSGVGGTDTQYF.

The genes are TRBV18 and TRBJ2-7; D might be TRBD1 (6 bases). Germline values: CDR1 KGHSH, CDR2 LQKENI. Trimming left V 3 bases short and J 2 bases short, with 11 bases between. The CDR3 loop spans 14 amino acids. DNA of the CDR3: TGTGCCAGCTCACCGCGCAGGGGCCCCTACGAGCAGTACTTC. As protein: CASSPRRGPYEQYF.

CDR3 DNA: TGTGCCAGCAGACCGAGGGGGGCCGGGACAGATACGCAGTATTTT. Its translation: CASRPRGAGTDTQYF. The J gene is TRBJ2-3, the V gene TRBV5-4, with D possibly called TRBD1 or TRBD2 (6 bases each). Per germline, CDR1 SGHNT and CDR2 YYREEE (reference sequence). The CDR3 consists of 15 residues. V dropped 5 bases and J dropped 3 bases, with 16 bases sitting between them. Supplemented by reference TRBV5-4 and TRBJ2-3, the full variable domain reads ETGVTQSPTHLIKTRGQQVTLRCSSQSGHNTVSWYQQALGQGPQFIFQYYREEENGRGNFPPRFSGLQFPNYSSELNVNALELDDSALYLCASRPRGAGTDTQYFGPGTRLTVL.

In this sample, this clone turned up once. The V gene is TRBV14, the J gene TRBJ2-5; D call uncertain. V lost 2 bases, J lost 4 bases, and 5 bases lay in between. The CDR3 runs 12 residues. CDR1 and CDR2 (germline): SGHDN, FVKESK. CDR3 nucleotide sequence: TGTGCCAGCAGCCAACACGGAGAGACCCAGTACTTC. Translated, it gives CASSQHGETQYF. The full variable domain, completed using reference TRBV14 and TRBJ2-5, is EAGVTQFPSHSVIEKGQTVTLRCDPISGHDNLYWYRRVMGKEIKFLLHFVKESKQDESGMPNNRFLAERTGGTYSTLKVQPAELEDSGVYFCASSQHGETQYFGPGTRLLVL.

The chain uses TRBV29-1 and TRBJ1-5, with 10 bases matching TRBD1. The CDR3 runs 18 residues. Unmatched junction bases numbered 13, after V lost 0 bases and J lost 5 bases. Germline loops: CDR1 SQVTM, CDR2 ANQGSEA. CDR3 DNA: TGCAGCGTTGAAGATTCGGTAGGCGACAGGGGGCCTTATCAGCCCCAGCATTTT. This encodes CSVEDSVGDRGPYQPQHF.

The chain employs TRBV7-6 and TRBJ1-6; possibly TRBD1 for D (5 bases). This CDR3 is 15 amino acids long. Trimming took 2 bases from V and 5 from J, leaving 10 bases between them. Germline CDR1 is SGHVS and CDR2 is FNYEAQ. The CDR3 DNA is TGTGCCAGCAGCTTAATGCAGGGACATAATTCACCCCTCCACTTT. Translation gives CASSLMQGHNSPLHF.

CDR3 nucleotide sequence: TGTGCCAGCAGCTTAAACGGTCAGGGGTATACCTTC. Translating it yields CASSLNGQGYTF. This chain links TRBV7-3 with TRBJ1-2, with D maybe TRBD1 (6 bases). Trimming took 1 base from V and 14 from J, leaving 14 bases between them. The CDR3 totals 12 residues. The V gene's germline CDR1 is SGHTA and CDR2 FQGTGA.

There are a few counts of this clone. The J gene is TRBJ2-5, the V gene TRBV14, with D tentatively TRBD1 (6 bases). The CDR3 runs 15 residues. V lost 4 bases to trimming and J lost 4 bases, with 16 bases between them. CDR1 is SGHDN, CDR2 FVKESK, per germline. The CDR3, as DNA: TGTGCCAGCAGCCCAACTGCAGGGGTTCCAGAGACCCAGTACTTC. As protein: CASSPTAGVPETQYF. Drawing the rest from reference TRBV14 and TRBJ2-5, the complete variable domain is EAGVTQFPSHSVIEKGQTVTLRCDPISGHDNLYWYRRVMGKEIKFLLHFVKESKQDESGMPNNRFLAERTGGTYSTLKVQPAELEDSGVYFCASSPTAGVPETQYFGPGTRLLVL.

This clone was counted between two and nine times. The V call is TRBV5-3, the J call TRBJ2-5; no definite D call. TRBV5-3 is placed among ORFs of uncertain function. The CDR3 has 13 amino acids. V was shortened by 5 bases and J by 3 bases, with 11 bases between the two germline ends. The CDR3: CARSAAEEETQYF. Here the CDR3 DNA reads TGTGCCAGAAGTGCCGCAGAGGAAGAGACCCAGTACTTC.

The chain carries TRBV27 and TRBJ1-5; perhaps TRBD1 as D (5 bases). This CDR3 region has 13 residues. Per germline, CDR1 MNHEY and CDR2 SMNVEV (reference sequence). V was pared by 3 bases and J by 7 bases, with 10 bases between. The CDR3 DNA reads as TGTGCCAGCAGTTTCCGCAGGGAACAGCCCCAGCATTTT. Residues: CASSFRREQPQHF.

CDR3 sequence (DNA): TGTGCCAGCAGCCCGCAGGACAGGGGGGATGGCTACACCTTC. This sequence encodes CASSPQDRGDGYTF. The chain couples TRBV7-6 to TRBJ1-2, with 10 bases matching TRBD1. J gave up 6 bases and V 5 bases, and 6 bases lay outside the gene matches. The CDR3 is 14 amino acids. Germline CDR1 reads SGHVS; CDR2 reads FNYEAQ.

The chain employs TRBV2 and TRBJ2-7, with 11 nucleotides matching TRBD2. The CDR3 runs to 15 residues. With V trimmed by 7 bases and J by 6 bases, 11 bases remained unmatched. CDR1 is SNHLY, CDR2 FYNNEI, per germline. CDR3 amino acids: CASTLNSGGAGEQYF. Written as DNA, the CDR3 is TGTGCCAGCACTCTAAATAGCGGGGGGGCCGGCGAGCAGTACTTC. Variable domain in full (rest from reference TRBV2 and TRBJ2-7): EPEVTQTPSHQVTQMGQEVILRCVPISNHLYFYWYRQILGQKVEFLVSFYNNEISEKSEIFDDQFSVERPDGSNFTLKIRSTKLEDSAMYFCASTLNSGGAGEQYFGPGTRLTVT.

V is TRBV19 and J is TRBJ1-2, with D perhaps TRBD1 (5 bases). Germline CDR1 is LNHDA and CDR2 is SQIVND (reference sequence). The length of the CDR3 is 14 residues. Trimming shortened V by 6 bases and J by 4 bases, and 15 bases separated the two germline ends. CDR3 protein: CASRRDRQPYGYTF. In nucleotides, the CDR3 is TGTGCCAGTAGGCGGGATCGACAGCCCTATGGCTACACCTTC.

The rearrangement uses TRBV12-3 or TRBV12-4 and TRBJ1-1; 9 nucleotides match TRBD1. The CDR3 has 13 residues. V gave up 6 bases and J gave up 3 bases; unmatched junction bases: 2. CDR3 loop: CASRRTGDTEAFF. The CDR3 nucleotides read TGTGCCAGCAGGCGGACAGGGGACACTGAAGCTTTCTTT.

This sequence joins TRBV6-4 and TRBJ2-1, with 7 bases identical to TRBD2. Germline V gives CDR1 MRHNA, CDR2 SNTAGT. This CDR3 has 15 residues. V lost 2 bases to trimming and J lost 1 base; unmatched junction nucleotides: 2. CDR3 sequence (DNA): TGTGCCAGCAGTGACGTGGGGGGGTCCTACAATGAGCAGTTCTTC. Translated, it gives CASSDVGGSYNEQFF.

V is TRBV7-8 and J is TRBJ1-2; unclear D gene. CDR1 and CDR2 from the germline V gene are SGHVS and FQNEAQ. The CDR3 consists of 14 residues. Deletions cut 1 base from V and 4 bases from J, with 10 bases between. CDR3 sequence: CASSLETGVYGYTF. The CDR3 region has the DNA TGTGCCAGCAGCTTAGAGACGGGAGTCTATGGCTACACCTTC.

This clone was found a few times. The chain couples TRBV9 to TRBJ1-6; possibly TRBD1 for D (5 bases). This CDR3 spans 14 amino acids. The V gene lost 1 base and the J gene lost 11 bases, with 13 bases spanning the gap. The germline V gene encodes CDR1 SGDLS and CDR2 YYNGEE. CDR3 protein: CASSVRGQGAPLHF. The CDR3 nucleotides are TGTGCCAGCAGCGTACGGGGTCAAGGGGCACCCCTCCACTTT.